This TCR beta chain stems from a study of Ad26.COV2.S vaccination and SARS-CoV-2 variants. Findings and limits, study-wide: A substantial breadth of spike-specific CD8+ and CD4+ T cell responses after vaccination has been reported.

As for treatment: 15 to 20 received Ad26.COV2.S at low or high dose, single or two shots; 5 received placebo; per-sample allocation not given. It was on day 63 after the first vaccine or placebo injection that samples were taken. Whoever gave the sample was an adult aged 18-55 years in Boston. The CDR3 is 17 residues long. A remark on this clone: The target antigen is unknown.

This table comes from immunoSEQ multiplex PCR, and its TCRdb copy is limited to in-frame clones, with some not included. Altogether around 500,000 clones are present, about nine tenths being singletons, with the ten largest covering under 2%. This sample comprised peripheral blood, obtained in a trial of Ad26.COV2.S vaccine versus placebo. The receptor was derived from a person between 18 and 65 years old who received the Ad26.COV2.S COVID-19 vaccine or a placebo. The chain links TRBV21-1 to TRBJ2-1; TRBD1, the table's D call, lacks a check against the DNA. TRBV21-1 is a pseudogene. The CDR3 loop is CASSRSPGQGAPNEQFF. The DNA of the CDR3 is TGTGCCAGCAGCAGATCACCGGGACAGGGAGCCCCAAATGAGCAGTTCTTC.